The 8 T cell receptor beta chains listed next were all sequenced from one sample in a study of T cells in Graves' hyperthyroidism and ophthalmopathy (dated by TCRdb to the late 2010s). The library was made by multiplex PCR. For sequencing, an Illumina HiSeq 2000 was employed. The TCR beta CDR3 regions were amplified from the RNA transcripts. The TCR CDR3 was subjected to a first round of RT-PCR using the HTBI primer set and the Qiagen OneStep RT-PCR kit. The public reads were quality trimmed at Q25 with fastp and then assembled into clones with MiXCR by TCRdb, keeping productive beta chains. A single entry per CDR3 protein holds the most common genes and DNA from its merged rows. The sample has about 420,000 distinct CDR3 sequences on record, 15% to 19% of them singletons. Jointly, the top ten make up roughly 14% of the sample. The specimen was blood. Receptor source: a woman younger than 30 with Graves' hyperthyroidism.

The chain links TRBV12-3 or TRBV12-4 to TRBJ1-2; D unclear. This CDR3 spans 14 amino acids. V gave up 6 bases and J gave up 1 base, with 12 bases separating them. In DNA form, the CDR3 reads TGTGCCAGCAGCCTTGGACGGATTAACTATGGCTACACCTTC. Protein sequence: CASSLGRINYGYTF.

The CDR3 is CASSSNSGRARNEQFF. CDR3 DNA: TGTGCCAGCAGCTCGAATAGCGGGAGGGCCCGGAATGAGCAGTTCTTC. The J gene is TRBJ2-1, the V gene TRBV7-9; TRBD2 matches at 11 bases. The CDR3 is 16 residues long. Germline CDR1 and CDR2: SEHNR and FQNEAQ (reference sequence). V was pared by 4 bases and J by 7 bases, with 9 bases of the junction left unmatched.

The chain combines TRBV7-9 with TRBJ2-1, with 7 bases matching TRBD2. This CDR3 is 20 amino acids long. Germline V gene data show CDR1 as SEHNR and CDR2 as FQNEAQ (reference sequence). J was trimmed by 0 bases and V by 1 base; bases with no gene match: 15. The CDR3 here is CASSLGGGGTTLSSYNEQFF. The DNA for the CDR3 is TGTGCCAGCAGCTTAGGTGGGGGGGGGACTACTTTAAGCTCCTACAATGAGCAGTTCTTC.

The table lists this clonotype with many counts. This chain links TRBV7-9 with TRBJ1-1, with 7 nucleotides matching TRBD1. The CDR3 has 11 amino acids. Germline CDR1 and CDR2: SEHNR and FQNEAQ (reference sequence). The trim removed 5 bases at V and 9 bases at J, leaving 3 bases unmatched. Here the CDR3 reads CASSAQGQAFF. CDR3 bases: TGTGCCAGCAGCGCACAGGGGCAAGCTTTCTTT.

This clonotype has a count of ten or more. The chain is built from TRBV12-3 or TRBV12-4 and TRBJ1-2; TRBD1 matches 7 bases. CDR3 size: 13 residues. The trim removed 5 bases at V and 7 bases at J, leaving 7 bases unmatched. CDR3 nucleotides: TGTGCCAGCAGTCTACGCGGGACAGCTGGCTACACCTTC. Translation gives CASSLRGTAGYTF.

This clonotype was seen at least ten times. The rearrangement joins TRBV12-3 or TRBV12-4 to TRBJ2-3; possible D gene TRBD1, 8 bases. V gave up 2 bases and J gave up 5 bases, with 11 bases separating them. The length of the CDR3 is 14 residues. The CDR3 region has the DNA TGTGCCAGCAGTTTATACAGGGGGGGAGATACGCAGTATTTT. It yields the protein CASSLYRGGDTQYF.

This chain links TRBV27 with TRBJ2-1, with 11 bases aligning to TRBD2. The CDR3 totals 16 residues. Germline CDR1 is MNHEY and CDR2 is SMNVEV (reference sequence). After removal of 4 bases from V and 7 bases from J, the junction contained 9 bases not matched to a gene. The CDR3 DNA reads TGTGCCAGCAGTTACATAGCGGGAGGGCCTCGGAATGAGCAGTTCTTC. Its translation: CASSYIAGGPRNEQFF.

The V gene is TRBV20-1, the J gene TRBJ2-6; D gene ambiguous. The length of the CDR3 is 16 residues. Between the trimmed V and J ends, which lost 6 bases and 0 bases, there was a span of 15 bases. The germline V gene has CDR1 DFQATT and CDR2 SNEGSKA (reference sequence). This chain's CDR3 is CSATGPIDSGANVLTF. CDR3 in DNA: TGCAGTGCCACCGGGCCAATTGACTCTGGGGCCAACGTCCTGACTTTC.